This TCR beta chain was recorded in a study of CD8 T cells in Susac syndrome. RNA in amounts of roughly 0.5 to 1 ug was reverse transcribed with random hexamers. Each CDR3 protein is one row after TCRdb ran MiXCR on the immunoSEQ multiplex PCR reads. The sample records 77,000 or so distinct CDR3 sequences, roughly 91% being singletons. The sequence came from a human donor with Susac syndrome. Sample: CD4+ T cells from PBMCs.

This CDR3 reads CASSFRRNEQFF. The DNA for the CDR3 is TGTGCCAGCAGTTTTAGGAGAAATGAGCAGTTCTTC. The rearrangement links TRBV12-3 or TRBV12-4 to TRBJ2-1; D is undetermined. The V gene lost 3 bases and the J gene lost 7 bases, with 7 bases spanning the gap. This CDR3 has 12 residues.